These 21 T cell receptor beta chains came from one sample sequenced in a study of blood T cell repertoires in COVID-19. Here immunoSEQ multiplex PCR was the method, and the copy in TCRdb shows in-frame clones only, minus some. Counted here are approximately 260,000 clones, roughly 80% occurring once; the ten biggest clones make up approximately 4%. The sample taken for sequencing was PBMCs or T cells enriched from blood (not recorded which). These receptors originate from a young man with acute COVID-19.

Details on this clone: The junction and the germline gene differ at one end; a read error may be behind it. The chain carries TRBV6-4 and TRBJ2-2, with TRBD1 matching over 9 bases. Germline CDR1 is MRHNA and CDR2 is SNTAGT. This CDR3 comprises 14 residues. CDR3 sequence reads: CASRTGGDTEELFF. CDR3 nucleotides: TGTGCCAGCAGGACAGGGGGGGACACCGAGGAGCTGTTTTTT.

The chain is built from TRBV7-2 and TRBJ2-5; 7 bases are shared with TRBD1. This CDR3 comprises 12 residues. Germline values: CDR1 SGHTA, CDR2 FQGNSA. Trimming removed 5 bases from V and 5 bases from J; junction bases left unmatched: 2. CDR3 region: CASSLDRETQYF. The DNA of the CDR3 is TGTGCCAGCAGCCTGGACAGGGAGACCCAGTACTTC.

The chain carries TRBV29-1 and TRBJ1-4, with D maybe TRBD1 (5 bases). V was shortened by 7 bases and J by 7 bases, with 16 bases between the two germline ends. This CDR3 region has 13 residues. Germline CDR1 and CDR2: SQVTM and ANQGSEA. CDR3 coding DNA: TGCAGCGGTCGCGGGGCGAAAGGTGAAAAACTGTTTTTT. It specifies CSGRGAKGEKLFF.

The chain couples TRBV3-1 (or the pseudogene TRBV3-2) to TRBJ2-5, with D tentatively TRBD2 (6 bases). The germline CDR1 and CDR2 sequences are LGHDT and YNNKEL (reference sequence). V lost 4 bases, J lost 5 bases, and 17 bases lay in between. The CDR3 covers 15 residues. The DNA for the CDR3 is TGTGCCAGCAGCCCGACGGGACTTCCCGCCGAGACCCAGTACTTC. Its protein is CASSPTGLPAETQYF.

V is TRBV6-2 or TRBV6-3 and J is TRBJ2-7; 10 bases agree with TRBD1. This CDR3 is built from 16 residues. Germline loops: CDR1 MNHEY, CDR2 SVGEGT. V gave up 5 bases and J gave up 2 bases; unmatched junction bases: 9. The CDR3 reads CASSRGQGRTPYEQYV. The CDR3, as DNA: TGTGCCAGCAGTCGGGGACAGGGGCGGACACCCTACGAGCAGTACGTC.

The rearrangement uses TRBV11-3 and TRBJ2-5; 9 nucleotides align to TRBD2. Trimming removed 7 bases from V and 4 bases from J; junction bases left unmatched: 10. Germline V gene sequence: CDR1 SGHNT, CDR2 YENEEA. The CDR3 is 15 amino acids. CDR3 DNA: TGTGCCAGCACCATTAGCGGGAGTGGCCGAGAGACCCAGTACTTC. It encodes CASTISGSGRETQYF.

V gene TRBV12-5 combines with J gene TRBJ1-2, with D maybe TRBD1 (6 bases). The V gene lost 1 base and the J gene lost 4 bases, with 13 bases spanning the gap. The CDR3 is 15 amino acids. Looked up from germline, CDR1 is LGHNT and CDR2 is FRNRAP. In DNA form, the CDR3 reads TGTGCTAGTGGTTTGGGACCACAGGGCTCCTATGGCTACACCTTC. Translated: CASGLGPQGSYGYTF. The whole variable domain, remainder taken from reference TRBV12-5 and TRBJ1-2, is DARVTQTPRHKVTEMGQEVTMRCQPILGHNTVFWYRQTMMQGLELLAYFRNRAPLDDSGMPKDRFSAEMPDATLATLKIQPSEPRDSAVYFCASGLGPQGSYGYTFGSGTRLTVV.

In its sample, this clone was seen a few times. The chain combines TRBV7-2 with TRBJ1-1, with D possibly TRBD1 on 6 matching bases. Trimming took 3 bases from V and 7 from J, leaving 12 bases between them. The CDR3 runs 13 residues. Per the germline V gene, CDR1 is SGHTA and CDR2 is FQGNSA. The CDR3 DNA reads as TGTGCCAGCAGCTTTCACAGGGAGAATGAAGCTTTCTTT. Protein sequence: CASSFHRENEAFF.

This rearrangement joins TRBV28 to TRBJ2-7; 9 positions match TRBD2. V shed 6 bases, J shed 3 bases, and the junction held 9 bases outside the gene matches. Germline CDR1 and CDR2: MDHEN and SYDVKM. This CDR3 is built from 15 residues. As DNA, the CDR3 is TGTGCCAGCAGACCTCATAGCGGGAGTAACTACGAGCAGTACGTC. It translates to CASRPHSGSNYEQYV.

This chain joins TRBV9 and TRBJ2-2; 9 positions match TRBD2. From germline, CDR1 is SGDLS and CDR2 YYNGEE. This CDR3 spans 13 amino acids. J lost 7 bases, V lost 7 bases, and 5 bases had no gene match. CDR3 bases: TGTGCCAGCTTAGGAGCGGGAGGCGGGGAGCTGTTTTTT. Translation gives CASLGAGGGELFF. Using reference TRBV9 and TRBJ2-2 for the parts outside the CDR3, the full variable domain is DSGVTQTPKHLITATGQRVTLRCSPRSGDLSVYWYQQSLDQGLQFLIQYYNGEERAKGNILERFSAQQFPDLHSELNLSSLELGDSALYFCASLGAGGGELFFGEGSRLTVL.

The chain employs TRBV11-3 and TRBJ2-5; maybe TRBD1 (6 bases). The CDR3 runs 17 residues. The ends were cut back, 1 base at V and 3 bases at J, with 18 bases in the middle. The V gene's germline CDR1 is SGHNT and CDR2 YENEEA. DNA of the CDR3: TGTGCCAGCAGCTTAGGAGTCGGTGGGGGCCTCAAAGAGACCCAGTACTTC. It is translated as CASSLGVGGGLKETQYF. Looking up the rest from reference TRBV11-3 and TRBJ2-5 gives the full variable domain: EAGVVQSPRYKIIEKKQPVAFWCNPISGHNTLYWYLQNLGQGPELLIRYENEEAVDDSQLPKDRFSAERLKGVDSTLKIQPAELGDSAVYLCASSLGVGGGLKETQYFGPGTRLLVL.

V gene TRBV3-1 (or the pseudogene TRBV3-2) combines with J gene TRBJ1-2; 8 nucleotides match TRBD1. CDR3 size: 13 residues. From germline, CDR1 is LGHDT and CDR2 YNNKEL (reference sequence). V trimming: 6 bases; J trimming: 8 bases; junction bases outside the gene matches: 8. The CDR3 protein is CASSRTGGRGYTF. The CDR3 DNA follows: TGTGCCAGCAGTCGAACAGGGGGTCGGGGCTACACCTTC.

Only one count was recorded for this clone. V usage is TRBV28 and J usage is TRBJ1-2; 9 nucleotides match TRBD1. The CDR3 extends over 17 amino acids. Germline V CDR1 and CDR2: MDHEN, SYDVKM. After removal of 5 bases from V and 6 bases from J, the junction contained 16 bases not matched to a gene. The CDR3 DNA follows: TGTGCCAGCAGTACACCGGGGGAACAGGGGGCGGTGAATGGCTACACCTTC. Protein: CASSTPGEQGAVNGYTF.

The chain combines TRBV4-3 with TRBJ2-3; D may be TRBD2 (5 bases). This CDR3 comprises 13 residues. Trimming pared 1 base from V and 6 bases from J, leaving 8 bases between. Germline lookup yields CDR1 LGHNA and CDR2 YSLEER. The CDR3 is CASSQGELDTQYF. The CDR3, as DNA: TGCGCCAGCAGCCAAGGGGAGTTGGATACGCAGTATTTT.

Here the CDR3 DNA reads TGTGCCAGCCAAAGGGGGGGATCAGAAGAGCAGTACGTC. Protein sequence: CASQRGGSEEQYV. This chain connects TRBV28 to TRBJ2-7, with D possibly being TRBD2 (7 bases). Germline assignment: CDR1 MDHEN and CDR2 SYDVKM. This CDR3 region has 13 residues. Trimming took off 8 bases at V and 7 bases at J, with 18 bases between the two ends.

The rearrangement uses TRBV24-1 and TRBJ2-5; D not resolved. Trimming took 1 base from V and 3 from J, leaving 2 bases between them. Germline V CDR1 and CDR2: KGHDR, SFDVKD. CDR3 length equals 12 residues. CDR3 bases: TGTGCCACCAGTGATTTCAAAGAGACCCAGTACTTC. This encodes CATSDFKETQYF.

The chain carries TRBV19 and TRBJ2-1; 11 bases map to TRBD2. The ends lost 10 bases at V and 5 bases at J; junction bases unmatched: 4. CDR3 length equals 13 residues. Germline-derived CDR1 and CDR2 are LNHDA and SQIVND (reference sequence). Here the CDR3 DNA reads TGTGCCACCTCTAGCGGGGGGAACAATGAGCAGTTCTTC. As protein: CATSSGGNNEQFF.

J is TRBJ1-2 and V is TRBV25-1, with D perhaps matching TRBD1 (6 bases). Per the germline V gene, CDR1 is MGHDK and CDR2 is SYGVNS. The CDR3 consists of 14 residues. V lost 2 bases and J 5 bases, leaving 12 bases between the germline ends. CDR3 coding DNA: TGTGCCAGCAGTGAAGTTGGGCAGGGGTATGGCTACACCTTC. Encoded protein: CASSEVGQGYGYTF.

About this clone: Mismatch with germline at one junction end may stem from a read error. The chain employs TRBV3-1 (or the pseudogene TRBV3-2) and TRBJ1-1; D is possibly TRBD1 (6 bases). Looked up from germline, CDR1 is LGHDT and CDR2 is YNNKEL (reference sequence). The CDR3 has 12 amino acids. The CDR3 is CASSARTALRAF. For the CDR3, the DNA is TGTGCCAGCAGCGCCCGGACAGCCCTAAGGGCTTTT.

This clone came up a few times. The V call is TRBV27, the J call TRBJ1-6; 10 bases match TRBD1. Germline-derived CDR1 and CDR2 are MNHEY and SMNVEV (reference sequence). The CDR3 is 19 residues long. Trimming removed 2 bases from V and 7 bases from J; junction bases left unmatched: 14. CDR3 bases: TGTGCCAGCAGTTTAAGGGTTTTCATGGACAGGGGGGGAAATTCACCCCTCCACTTT. This translates into CASSLRVFMDRGGNSPLHF.

This rearrangement joins TRBV28 to TRBJ1-2; 7 bases line up with TRBD1. Germline V gene lookup returns CDR1 MDHEN and CDR2 SYDVKM. J gave up 0 bases and V 6 bases, and 10 bases lay outside the gene matches. The CDR3 extends over 16 amino acids. This CDR3 reads CASRKNRGLSNYGYTF. For the CDR3, the DNA is TGTGCCAGCAGAAAGAACAGGGGTCTCTCTAACTATGGCTACACCTTC.